These T cell receptor beta chains were read from a single sample in a study of CD8+ T cells in alopecia areata. The method was immunoSEQ multiplex PCR; TCRdb's version includes in-frame clones alone and lacks a portion of them. Of roughly 210,000 clones listed, around two fifths were seen once; the top ten hold over 2.5%. The sequencing here drew on CD4+ T cells sorted from blood, taken around week 37, from a patient treated with tofacitinib. The receptors were sampled from a human donor with alopecia areata. Both conserved end residues are part of each CDR3. A D gene is named only where the DNA matches it firmly. Clone size appears in some rows only: once, few, many, or a class for an expanded clone.

V gene	clone size	D gene	J gene	CDR3 protein	CDR3 DNA
TRBV11-2	many	TRBD2	TRBJ2-1	CASSSGGLQFF	TGTGCCAGCAGCTCGGGAGGGCTGCAGTTCTTC
TRBV6-5	-	TRBD1	TRBJ1-5	CASSPRGSNQPQHF	TGTGCCAGCAGCCCCAGGGGGAGCAATCAGCCCCAGCATTTT
TRBV18	-	TRBD2	TRBJ2-3	CASSPTSVEDTQYF	TGTGCCAGCTCACCGACTAGCGTCGAAGATACGCAGTATTTT
TRBV7-2	-	-	TRBJ2-6	CASSSDVLTF	TGTGCCAGCAGCTCCGACGTCCTGACTTTC
TRBV29-1	-	-	TRBJ1-5	CSVGDPDRPQHF	TGCAGCGTAGGTGACCCTGACCGGCCCCAGCATTTT
TRBV7-2	-	-	TRBJ1-2	CASSLAGRSNYGYTF	TGTGCCAGCAGCTTAGCTGGAAGATCTAACTATGGCTACACCTTC
TRBV7-3	-	-	TRBJ2-3	CASSLNEGISPDTQYF	TGTGCCAGCAGCTTAAACGAGGGGATCTCCCCAGATACGCAGTATTTT
TRBV9	-	-	TRBJ2-6	CASSANTGRTGANVLTF	TGTGCCAGCAGTGCAAATACAGGGAGAACAGGGGCCAACGTCCTGACTTTC
TRBV7-3	-	-	TRBJ2-1	CASSSPSNEQFF	TGTGCCAGCAGCTCGCCGAGCAATGAGCAGTTCTTC
TRBV29-1	-	-	TRBJ2-7	CSVFSGYGQYF	TGCAGCGTTTTTTCCGGCTACGGGCAGTACTTC
TRBV6-6	-	-	TRBJ2-7	CASSYGHVEQYF	TGTGCCAGCAGTTACGGTCACGTTGAGCAGTACTTC
TRBV10-3	-	-	TRBJ2-7	CAISERHGPHPYEQYF	TGTGCCATCAGTGAGAGACATGGTCCCCACCCCTACGAGCAGTACTTC
TRBV29-1	-	TRBD2	TRBJ2-5	CSAYPSGVETQYF	TGCAGCGCCTACCCTAGCGGGGTAGAGACCCAGTACTTC
TRBV29-1	few	-	TRBJ1-1	CSVEPTREAKAFF	TGCAGCGTTGAGCCCACCCGGGAAGCTAAAGCTTTCTTT
TRBV25-1	-	-	TRBJ1-2	CASSDPTLPTGNYGYTF	TGTGCCAGCAGTGATCCGACTCTCCCCACAGGGAACTATGGCTACACCTTC
TRBV18	few	-	TRBJ1-1	CASSPENTEAFF	TGTGCCAGCTCACCCGAGAACACTGAAGCTTTCTTT
TRBV7-6	-	TRBD1	TRBJ2-6	CASSSGTGRGANVLTF	TGTGCCAGCAGCTCTGGGACAGGTCGTGGGGCCAACGTCCTGACTTTC
TRBV15	-	TRBD1	TRBJ2-7	CATSRATGTYEQYF	TGTGCCACCAGCAGAGCGACAGGGACCTACGAGCAGTACTTC
TRBV25-1	few	-	TRBJ2-1	CASNERVRGNNEQFF	TGTGCCAGCAACGAACGTGTTAGGGGGAACAATGAGCAGTTCTTC
TRBV6-6	-	-	TRBJ1-2	CASSPGYTF	TGTGCCAGCAGTCCCGGCTACACCTTC
TRBV5-4	few	-	TRBJ2-7	CASSLSGRGNEQYF	TGTGCCAGCAGCTTGTCCGGGAGAGGTAACGAGCAGTACTTC
TRBV29-1	-	-	TRBJ2-7	CSASQSYEQYF	TGCAGCGCCTCGCAATCCTACGAGCAGTACTTC
TRBV18	-	TRBD2	TRBJ2-5	CASSPRGTSGETQYF	TGTGCCAGCTCACCACGGGGGACTAGCGGAGAGACCCAGTACTTC
TRBV29-1	few	TRBD1	TRBJ2-7	CSVVGQGRSYEQYF	TGCAGCGTTGTTGGACAGGGGCGCTCCTACGAGCAGTACTTC
TRBV7-6	few	TRBD2	TRBJ2-1	CASSLTRGAYNEQFF	TGTGCCAGCAGCTTAACGCGGGGGGCCTACAATGAGCAGTTCTTC
TRBV7-8	-	-	TRBJ1-1	CASSFNREGTEAFF	TGTGCCAGCAGCTTTAACAGGGAAGGGACTGAAGCTTTCTTT
TRBV14	-	-	TRBJ2-5	CASSQNSGKETQYF	TGTGCCAGCAGCCAAAATTCAGGGAAAGAGACCCAGTACTTC
TRBV30	once	-	TRBJ1-2	CAWRSRPINYGYTF	TGTGCCTGGAGAAGCAGGCCGATTAACTATGGCTACACCTTC
TRBV6-5	once	-	TRBJ1-1	CASSYRTGTEAFF	TGTGCCAGCAGTTACCGAACCGGGACCGAAGCTTTCTTT
TRBV28	-	TRBD2	TRBJ2-1	CASTRPGLAGHNEQFF	TGTGCCAGCACCCGACCCGGACTAGCGGGACACAATGAGCAGTTCTTC
TRBV29-1	-	-	TRBJ2-5	CSVESDRETQYF	TGCAGCGTTGAAAGTGACCGGGAGACCCAGTACTTC
TRBV4-1	once	-	TRBJ2-7	CASGQEAPPADIYEQYF	TGCGCCAGCGGCCAAGAAGCCCCGCCAGCTGATATCTACGAGCAGTACTTC
TRBV5-1	-	TRBD2	TRBJ2-5	CASSLFLSSGVQETQYF	TGCGCCAGCAGCTTGTTTTTGTCTAGCGGCGTTCAAGAGACCCAGTACTTC
TRBV30	-	-	TRBJ2-7	CAWSVRGGQGFEQYF	TGTGCCTGGAGTGTACGGGGGGGACAGGGCTTCGAGCAGTACTTC
TRBV9	few	TRBD2	TRBJ2-5	CASSESGDGRAQYF	TGTGCCAGCAGCGAATCAGGTGATGGGAGGGCCCAGTACTTC
TRBV27	-	-	TRBJ2-7	CASSAGRSLYEQYF	TGTGCCAGCAGTGCCGGACGGAGCCTCTACGAGCAGTACTTC
TRBV30	-	TRBD1	TRBJ1-5	CAWGMDRASNQPQHF	TGTGCCTGGGGCATGGACAGGGCCAGCAATCAGCCCCAGCATTTT
TRBV7-9	-	TRBD1	TRBJ2-1	CASSPVAGGFF	TGTGCCAGCAGCCCCGTGGCAGGGGGGTTCTTC
TRBV2	once	TRBD1	TRBJ2-1	CASSRGTGNEQFF	TGTGCCAGCAGCCGAGGGACAGGCAATGAGCAGTTCTTC
TRBV30	-	-	TRBJ1-5	CAWSAQGRGSNQPQHF	TGTGCCTGGAGTGCCCAGGGGCGAGGCAGCAATCAGCCCCAGCATTTT
TRBV6-5	-	-	TRBJ2-3	CASRTSAGASDTQYF	TGTGCCAGCAGGACTTCTGCCGGTGCTTCGGATACGCAGTATTTT